The next 10 T cell receptor beta chains were all read from a single sample in a study of T cell changes during pregnancy in multiple sclerosis. Generated by immunoSEQ multiplex PCR, the TCRdb table keeps only in-frame clones and is missing some. The table includes approximately 82,000 clones, over 80% detected once. The specimen comprised CD4+ T cells from peripheral blood mononuclear cells, sampled in the second trimester of pregnancy. These receptors were collected from a female donor with multiple sclerosis, enrolled in a pregnancy study.

This chain joins TRBV6-4 and TRBJ2-1, with 10 bases that match TRBD1. Trimming at V came to 4 bases and at J to 4 bases, leaving 1 base not matched to a gene. The V gene's germline CDR1 is MRHNA and CDR2 SNTAGT. This CDR3 region has 14 residues. Here the CDR3 DNA reads TGTGCCAGCAGTGTGGGACAGGGGTACAATGAGCAGTTCTTC. Its translation: CASSVGQGYNEQFF.

The count of this clone is one. The CDR3 DNA is TGTGCCAGCAAAGCGCGGGGCACTGAAGCTTTCTTT. Translation: CASKARGTEAFF. V and J are TRBV6-5 and TRBJ1-1, with D unclear. Germline lookup yields CDR1 MNHEY and CDR2 SVGAGI. There are 12 residues in the CDR3. Deletions cut 7 bases from V and 4 bases from J, with 10 bases between.

V and J are TRBV19 and TRBJ1-2; 7 nucleotides align to TRBD1. V trimming: 6 bases; J trimming: 7 bases; junction bases outside the gene matches: 8. The CDR3 has 13 amino acids. Germline V gene data show CDR1 as LNHDA and CDR2 as SQIVND (reference sequence). As DNA, the CDR3 is TGTGCCAGTAGCCGACAGGGATCCCCTGGCTACACCTTC. Amino acid sequence: CASSRQGSPGYTF.

The rearrangement joins TRBV5-4 to TRBJ1-6; perhaps TRBD1 as D (6 bases). This CDR3 is built from 15 residues. Germline values: CDR1 SGHNT, CDR2 YYREEE (reference sequence). V lost 0 bases, J lost 10 bases, and 14 bases lay in between. This CDR3 reads CASSLGGSGGSPLHF. The CDR3 DNA reads as TGTGCCAGCAGCTTGGGAGGGTCGGGGGGCTCACCCCTCCACTTT.

The chain recombines TRBV4-1 with TRBJ2-7; a weak D match, TRBD1 (6 bases). V lost 0 bases to trimming and J lost 2 bases, with 17 bases between them. In germline, CDR1 is MGHRA, CDR2 YSYEKL. The CDR3 spans 17 residues. CDR3 loop: CASSQDNSGTLTYEQYF. As DNA, the CDR3 is TGCGCCAGCAGCCAAGATAACTCCGGGACACTGACCTACGAGCAGTACTTC.

The V gene is TRBV7-9, the J gene TRBJ2-2, with D tentatively TRBD2 (5 bases). This CDR3 contains 15 residues. Germline-derived CDR1 and CDR2 are SEHNR and FQNEAQ (reference sequence). V was clipped by 5 bases and J by 4 bases, with 14 bases between them. The CDR3 loop is CASSLGTRGTGELFF. DNA for the CDR3: TGTGCCAGCAGCCTGGGAACTAGAGGCACCGGGGAGCTGTTTTTT. Full variable domain (rest looked up from reference TRBV7-9 and TRBJ2-2): DTGVSQNPRHKITKRGQNVTFRCDPISEHNRLYWYRQTLGQGPEFLTYFQNEAQLEKSRLLSDRFSAERPKGSFSTLEIQRTEQGDSAMYLCASSLGTRGTGELFFGEGSRLTVL.

The chain combines TRBV27 with TRBJ2-1; D perhaps matches TRBD2 (6 bases). This CDR3 comprises 13 residues. V was pared by 6 bases and J by 4 bases, with 10 bases between. In germline, CDR1 is MNHEY, CDR2 SMNVEV (reference sequence). The CDR3: CASRGRWYNEQFF. The CDR3 DNA sequence: TGTGCCAGCAGGGGGAGGTGGTACAATGAGCAGTTCTTC.

This chain connects TRBV19 to TRBJ1-2; D call uncertain. Per germline, CDR1 LNHDA and CDR2 SQIVND (reference sequence). Trimming cost V 5 bases and J 5 bases, with 12 bases left between them. This CDR3 is built from 13 residues. The CDR3 reads CASSPGGEYGYTF. CDR3 coding DNA: TGTGCCAGTAGTCCCGGTGGAGAGTATGGCTACACCTTC.

This clone showed up just once. The chain couples TRBV28 to TRBJ1-1; D uncertain. The V gene lost 3 bases and the J gene lost 1 base, with 15 bases spanning the gap. Germline V gene sequence: CDR1 MDHEN, CDR2 SYDVKM. The CDR3 is 16 amino acids. CDR3: CASSLTLYRENTEAFF. The CDR3 bases are TGTGCCAGCAGTTTGACCCTCTACCGGGAGAACACTGAAGCTTTCTTT.

The chain employs TRBV5-5 and TRBJ1-2, with a possible D match to TRBD1 (6 bases). V was shortened by 3 bases and J by 3 bases, with 12 bases between the two germline ends. The CDR3 sequence is 14 residues long. The germline CDR1 and CDR2 sequences are SGHKS and YYEKEE (reference sequence). CDR3 loop: CASSSRSGDYGYTF. The CDR3 nucleotides read TGTGCCAGCAGCTCACGCTCAGGGGACTATGGCTACACCTTC.